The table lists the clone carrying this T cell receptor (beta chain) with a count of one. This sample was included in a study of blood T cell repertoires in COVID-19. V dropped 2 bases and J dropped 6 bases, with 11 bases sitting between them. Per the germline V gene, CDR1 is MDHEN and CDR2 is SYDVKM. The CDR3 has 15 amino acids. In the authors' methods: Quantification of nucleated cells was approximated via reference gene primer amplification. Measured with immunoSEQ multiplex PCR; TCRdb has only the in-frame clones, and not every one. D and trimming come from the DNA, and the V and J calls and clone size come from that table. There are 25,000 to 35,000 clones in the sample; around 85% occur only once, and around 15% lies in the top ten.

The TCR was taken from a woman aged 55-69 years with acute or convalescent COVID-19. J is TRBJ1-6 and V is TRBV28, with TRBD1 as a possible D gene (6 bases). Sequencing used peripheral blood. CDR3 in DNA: TGTGCCAGCAGTTTACAGGGGAATGTTAATTCACCCCTCCACTTT. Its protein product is CASSLQGNVNSPLHF. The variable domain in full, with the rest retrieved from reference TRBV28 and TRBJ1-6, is DVKVTQSSRYLVKRTGEKVFLECVQDMDHENMFWYRQDPGLGLRLIYFSYDVKMKEKGDIPEGYSVSREKKERFSLILESASTNQTSMYLCASSLQGNVNSPLHFGNGTRLTVT.